Sequencing of this T cell receptor beta chain was carried out in a study of blood T cells in healthy people across ages. Study-wide background: For every two T cells, template switching captured about one barcoded beta molecule. Findings and limits, study-wide: No conclusive comparison of naive versus antigen-experienced cells was possible with unsorted PBMCs. Getting older went along with TCR beta diversity per million T cells dropping roughly linearly.

Combining a sample-barcoded 5' primer with a J-beta primer mix, a second PCR ran for roughly 7 to 12 cycles. Via MiXCR, TCRdb re-called the 5' RACE reads, giving one row per CDR3 protein. Among some 920,000 distinct CDR3 sequences listed, 51% were seen once. Donation came from healthy Caucasian individuals in Russia who were aged about 6 to 100. This clonotype was counted ten times or more. Antigen unknown. V shed 2 bases and J shed 5 bases, with 10 bases lying between them. The CDR3 has 14 residues. Sequencing was carried out using blood. The source of this sequence is a woman in her fifties or sixties in good health. This chain uses TRBV12-3 or TRBV12-4 with TRBJ1-5, with D unclear. CDR3 protein: CASSLSSGYQPQHF. The CDR3 DNA sequence: TGTGCCAGCAGTTTATCTTCCGGATATCAGCCCCAGCATTTT.